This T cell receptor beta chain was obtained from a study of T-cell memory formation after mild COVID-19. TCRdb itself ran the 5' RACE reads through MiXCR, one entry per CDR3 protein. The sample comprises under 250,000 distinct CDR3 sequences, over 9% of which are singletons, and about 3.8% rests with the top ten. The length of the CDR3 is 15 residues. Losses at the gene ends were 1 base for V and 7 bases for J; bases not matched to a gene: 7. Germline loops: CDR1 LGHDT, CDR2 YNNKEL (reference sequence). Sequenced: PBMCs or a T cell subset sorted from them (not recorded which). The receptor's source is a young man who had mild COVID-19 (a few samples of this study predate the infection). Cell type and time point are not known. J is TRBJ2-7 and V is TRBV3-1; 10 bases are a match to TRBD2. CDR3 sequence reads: CASSQGTLAGVEQYV. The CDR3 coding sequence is TGTGCCAGCAGCCAAGGAACGCTAGCGGGGGTTGAGCAGTACGTC.